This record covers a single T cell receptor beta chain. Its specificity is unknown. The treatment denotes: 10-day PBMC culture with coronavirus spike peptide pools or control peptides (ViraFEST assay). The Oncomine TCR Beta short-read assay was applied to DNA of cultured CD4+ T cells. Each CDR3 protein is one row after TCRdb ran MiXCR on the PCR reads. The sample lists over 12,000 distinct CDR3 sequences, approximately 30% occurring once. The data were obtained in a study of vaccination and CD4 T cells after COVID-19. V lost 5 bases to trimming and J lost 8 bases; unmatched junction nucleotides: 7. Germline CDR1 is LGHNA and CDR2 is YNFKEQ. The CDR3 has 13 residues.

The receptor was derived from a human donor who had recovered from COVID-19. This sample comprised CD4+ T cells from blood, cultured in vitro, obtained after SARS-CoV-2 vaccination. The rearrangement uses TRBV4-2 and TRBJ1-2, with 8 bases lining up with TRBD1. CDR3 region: CASSRQGASGYTF. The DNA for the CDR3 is TGTGCCAGCAGCAGGCAGGGGGCTTCAGGCTACACCTTC.